These 16 T cell receptor beta chains were all obtained from the same sample, sequenced in a study of OX40 agonist ivuxolimab in advanced cancers. Measured with immunoSEQ multiplex PCR; TCRdb has only the in-frame clones, and not every one. The top ten clones hold 3.6% of a sample with about 41,000 clones, 87% of them seen once. The specimen was CD4+ or CD8+ T cells sorted from blood, collected in a trial of the OX40 agonist ivuxolimab. These receptor sequences come from an adult with an advanced solid tumor such as melanoma, head and neck, liver or kidney cancer.

J is TRBJ2-3 and V is TRBV7-9; 9 nucleotides agree with TRBD2. V gave up 5 bases and J gave up 8 bases; unmatched junction bases: 11. The CDR3 runs 15 residues. Per the germline V gene, CDR1 is SEHNR and CDR2 is FQNEAQ (reference sequence). CDR3 sequence (DNA): TGTGCCAGCAGCCCGGCGGGAGGGCCAGCGGTTACGCAGTATTTT. Its translation is CASSPAGGPAVTQYF. The entire variable domain, with the rest obtained from reference TRBV7-9 and TRBJ2-3, is as follows: DTGVSQNPRHKITKRGQNVTFRCDPISEHNRLYWYRQTLGQGPEFLTYFQNEAQLEKSRLLSDRFSAERPKGSFSTLEIQRTEQGDSAMYLCASSPAGGPAVTQYFGPGTRLTVL.

This clone was observed a single time. The J gene is TRBJ2-2, the V gene TRBV6-6; 7 nucleotides line up with TRBD2. The germline CDR1 and CDR2 sequences are MNHNY and SVGAGI (reference sequence). The CDR3 is 14 amino acids. The V gene end was trimmed by 1 base and the J gene end by 8 bases; junction bases not matched to a gene: 4. Here the CDR3 reads CASSYWGGRGELFF. The DNA of the CDR3 is TGTGCCAGCAGTTACTGGGGCGGGAGAGGGGAGCTGTTTTTT.

The chain combines TRBV9 with TRBJ2-2; the D is unclear. CDR1 and CDR2 (germline): SGDLS, YYNGEE. V gave up 3 bases and J gave up 4 bases, with 10 bases separating them. This CDR3 has 14 amino acids. In DNA form, the CDR3 reads TGTGCCAGCAGCGCGACCTGGCCCACCGGGGAGCTGTTTTTT. Its translation is CASSATWPTGELFF.

The chain recombines TRBV2 with TRBJ1-1; no firm D call. The CDR3 loop spans 11 amino acids. Germline CDR1 reads SNHLY; CDR2 reads FYNNEI. Trimming took 6 bases from V and 0 from J, leaving 2 bases between them. As DNA, the CDR3 is TGTGCCAGCAGACTGAACACTGAAGCTTTCTTT. Protein: CASRLNTEAFF. Complete variable domain (other parts from reference TRBV2 and TRBJ1-1): EPEVTQTPSHQVTQMGQEVILRCVPISNHLYFYWYRQILGQKVEFLVSFYNNEISEKSEIFDDQFSVERPDGSNFTLKIRSTKLEDSAMYFCASRLNTEAFFGQGTRLTVV.

V and J are TRBV7-2 and TRBJ2-2, with 13 bases matching TRBD2. The CDR3 contains 15 residues. With V trimmed by 8 bases and J by 5 bases, 5 bases remained unmatched. The germline V gene encodes CDR1 SGHTA and CDR2 FQGNSA. The CDR3 region is CASGGLAGVTGELFF. The CDR3 region has the DNA TGTGCCAGCGGCGGACTAGCGGGAGTTACCGGGGAGCTGTTTTTT.

The J gene is TRBJ2-3, the V gene TRBV7-2; D not resolved. This CDR3 has 14 residues. Germline V gene lookup returns CDR1 SGHTA and CDR2 FQGNSA. Trimming removed 5 bases at V and 2 bases at J, with 11 bases between. CDR3 DNA: TGTGCCAGCAGCAACCGACTCCTCACAGATACGCAGTATTTT. Translating it yields CASSNRLLTDTQYF.

The chain joins TRBV6-5 to TRBJ1-4, with D unresolved. Germline V CDR1 and CDR2: MNHEY, SVGAGI. CDR3 length equals 13 residues. Trimming stripped 0 bases from V and 8 bases from J, with 7 bases between. The CDR3 sequence is CASSYSPLEKLFF. The CDR3 DNA is TGTGCCAGCAGTTACTCCCCCTTAGAAAAACTGTTTTTT.

The chain uses TRBV7-2 and TRBJ2-3; D call uncertain. V was pared by 2 bases and J by 2 bases, with 8 bases between. The germline CDR1 and CDR2 sequences are SGHTA and FQGNSA. This CDR3 is 14 amino acids long. The CDR3 sequence: CASSLLLHTDTQYF. The DNA for the CDR3 is TGTGCCAGCAGCTTACTCCTACACACAGATACGCAGTATTTT.

The J gene is TRBJ1-2, the V gene TRBV7-9; D ambiguous. V lost 4 bases to trimming and J lost 2 bases, with 11 bases between them. Germline assignment: CDR1 SEHNR and CDR2 FQNEAQ (reference sequence). The CDR3 sequence is 14 residues long. CDR3 bases: TGTGCCAGCAGCTCCCCCTTTCGGAACTATGGCTACACCTTC. Amino acids: CASSSPFRNYGYTF.

V and J are TRBV14 and TRBJ2-7; unclear D gene. This CDR3 is 15 amino acids long. Germline-derived CDR1 and CDR2 are SGHDN and FVKESK. V gave up 4 bases and J gave up 6 bases, with 19 bases separating them. The CDR3 bases are TGTGCCAGCAGCCTCCGGGCAGCCCGACTTACCGAGCAGTACTTC. Its protein product is CASSLRAARLTEQYF.

This sequence joins TRBV7-3 and TRBJ2-5; D remains ambiguous. Germline V gives CDR1 SGHTA, CDR2 FQGTGA. V shed 3 bases and J shed 1 base, with 6 bases lying between them. This CDR3 has 13 residues. In DNA, the CDR3 is TGTGCCAGCAGCTTCGGGTTCCAAGAGACCCAGTACTTC. Protein sequence: CASSFGFQETQYF.

The V call is TRBV11-1, the J call TRBJ2-3, with 7 bases matching TRBD2. The J segment lost 2 bases and the V segment lost 5 bases, leaving 10 bases of the junction unmatched. Looked up from germline, CDR1 is SGHAT and CDR2 is FQDESV (reference sequence). This CDR3 has 16 residues. This CDR3 is CASSPWTSQFTDTQYF. CDR3 DNA: TGTGCCAGCAGCCCCTGGACTAGTCAATTCACAGATACGCAGTATTTT.

The rearrangement links TRBV29-1 to TRBJ1-3; D is possibly TRBD1 (5 bases). The V and J ends lost 4 bases and 8 bases respectively, with 15 bases between them. CDR3 length equals 13 residues. Per the germline V gene, CDR1 is SQVTM and CDR2 is ANQGSEA. The CDR3 sequence is CSVVSGPKDTIYF. CDR3 nucleotides: TGCAGCGTTGTCTCGGGGCCGAAGGACACCATATATTTT. Variable domain in full (rest from reference TRBV29-1 and TRBJ1-3): SAVISQKPSRDICQRGTSLTIQCQVDSQVTMMFWYRQQPGQSLTLIATANQGSEATYESGFVIDKFPISRPNLTFSTLTVSNMSPEDSSIYLCSVVSGPKDTIYFGEGSWLTVV.

Only a few counts were recorded for this clone. The V and J genes are TRBV6-5 and TRBJ1-3, with 7 bases that match TRBD1. Trimming took 0 bases from V and 2 from J; bases not matched to a gene: 1. This CDR3 comprises 15 residues. Per the germline V gene, CDR1 is MNHEY and CDR2 is SVGAGI. CDR3 residues: CASSYSTGAGNTIYF. The CDR3, as DNA: TGTGCCAGCAGTTACTCAACAGGGGCTGGAAACACCATATATTTT.

The rearrangement uses TRBV19 and TRBJ1-5; D remains ambiguous. Germline V gene sequence: CDR1 LNHDA, CDR2 SQIVND (reference sequence). Trimming took 2 bases from V and 4 from J, leaving 9 bases between them. CDR3 length: 14 amino acids. CDR3 nucleotides: TGTGCCAGTAGTATAAAAGGATTAAATCAGCCCCAGCATTTT. This gives the protein CASSIKGLNQPQHF.

The CDR3 loop is CASSPQGPKNQPQHF. The CDR3 nucleotides read TGTGCCAGCTCGCCCCAGGGCCCCAAGAATCAGCCCCAGCATTTT. This chain joins TRBV18 and TRBJ1-5; D might be TRBD1 (5 bases). This CDR3 region has 15 residues. Germline-derived CDR1 and CDR2 are KGHSH and LQKENI. Trimming removed 6 bases at V and 4 bases at J, with 16 bases between.